The 10 T cell receptor beta chains below were found in one sample sequenced in a study of shared clonotypes between healthy human individuals. TCRdb keeps only in-frame clones here, not all; method: immunoSEQ multiplex PCR. The sample includes about a million clones, about 76% seen only once; the top ten take approximately 1.5%. The sample taken for sequencing was memory CD4+ T cells sorted from blood. Subset noted: CD45RA-negative fraction. The receptor set was obtained from a man in his late teens or twenties in good health.

The chain is built from TRBV9 and TRBJ2-1; 8 bases line up with TRBD2. From germline, CDR1 is SGDLS and CDR2 YYNGEE. The CDR3 loop spans 14 amino acids. Trimming at V came to 6 bases and at J to 0 bases, leaving 2 bases not matched to a gene. DNA of the CDR3: TGTGCCAGCAATAGCGGGGACTCCTACAATGAGCAGTTCTTC. This translates into CASNSGDSYNEQFF.

The gene calls are TRBV4-3 and TRBJ2-5, with a possible D match to TRBD2 (5 bases). Germline V gene sequence: CDR1 LGHNA, CDR2 YSLEER. Trimming stripped 0 bases from V and 6 bases from J, with 14 bases between. The CDR3 loop spans 15 amino acids. DNA of the CDR3: TGCGCCAGCAGCCAAGAAGGTGGAGGTGGCAAGACCCAGTACTTC. This sequence encodes CASSQEGGGGKTQYF.

In the case of this clone: Different DNA sequences within this sample yield the same CDR3. CDR3 in DNA: TGCGCCAGCAGCCAAGGCGGGGGACCTAACTATGGCTACACCTTC. It translates to CASSQGGGPNYGYTF. V is TRBV4-1 and J is TRBJ1-2; D possibly corresponds to TRBD1 (5 bases). Germline lookup yields CDR1 MGHRA and CDR2 YSYEKL. CDR3 size: 15 residues. V lost 1 base and J lost 0, with 9 bases in between.

The chain combines TRBV14 with TRBJ1-2; D is unresolved. V was pared by 0 bases and J by 10 bases, with 15 bases between. This CDR3 contains 14 residues. Germline V lookup: CDR1 SGHDN, CDR2 FVKESK. DNA of the CDR3: TGTGCCAGCAGCCAAGATCCGACGCGCTCTGACTACACCTTC. Translation gives CASSQDPTRSDYTF.

As DNA, the CDR3 is TGCAGCGAGGCGGTCGGCAATGAGCAGTTCTTC. Translated, it gives CSEAVGNEQFF. V usage is TRBV29-1 and J usage is TRBJ2-1; D unclear. Trimming took 7 bases from V and 6 from J, leaving 10 bases between them. Looked up from germline, CDR1 is SQVTM and CDR2 is ANQGSEA. The length of the CDR3 is 11 residues.

The CDR3 reads CASSLSGTGVTQYF. DNA for the CDR3: TGTGCCAGCAGCTTAAGCGGCACAGGGGTGACCCAGTACTTC. The gene calls are TRBV7-8 and TRBJ2-5; TRBD1 matches 7 bases. Germline CDR1 SGHVS, CDR2 FQNEAQ. Trimming cost V 2 bases and J 7 bases; bases outside gene matches: 7. The CDR3 extends over 14 amino acids.

The gene calls are TRBV28 and TRBJ1-4, with 9 bases fitting TRBD1. Losses at the gene ends were 6 bases for V and 10 bases for J; bases not matched to a gene: 12. CDR3 length equals 15 residues. Germline CDR1 and CDR2: MDHEN and SYDVKM. CDR3 in amino acids: CASRSTGTGLGKLFF. The DNA for the CDR3 is TGTGCCAGCAGATCTACCGGGACAGGGCTCGGAAAACTGTTTTTT. The full variable domain, with the rest looked up from reference TRBV28 and TRBJ1-4, is DVKVTQSSRYLVKRTGEKVFLECVQDMDHENMFWYRQDPGLGLRLIYFSYDVKMKEKGDIPEGYSVSREKKERFSLILESASTNQTSMYLCASRSTGTGLGKLFFGSGTQLSVL.

This chain connects TRBV5-1 to TRBJ1-4; no clear D. This CDR3 is built from 13 residues. Germline assignment: CDR1 SGHRS and CDR2 YFSETQ. V gave up 1 base and J gave up 7 bases, with 8 bases separating them. The DNA of the CDR3 is TGCGCCAGCAGCTTGTCGAATAGTGAAAAACTGTTTTTT. Residues: CASSLSNSEKLFF.

On this clone: Different DNA sequences within this sample yield the same CDR3. This chain links TRBV7-3 with TRBJ2-2, with D perhaps TRBD1 (5 bases). The CDR3 totals 14 residues. Germline V gene sequence: CDR1 SGHTA, CDR2 FQGTGA. With 3 bases removed from V and 1 base from J, the gap between germline ends came to 6 bases. CDR3 bases: TGTGCCAGCAGCTTGGGGCTGAACACCGGGGAGCTGTTTTTT. It encodes CASSLGLNTGELFF. Looking up the rest from reference TRBV7-3 and TRBJ2-2 gives the full variable domain: GAGVSQTPSNKVTEKGKYVELRCDPISGHTALYWYRQSLGQGPEFLIYFQGTGAADDSGLPNDRFFAVRPEGSVSTLKIQRTERGDSAVYLCASSLGLNTGELFFGEGSRLTVL.

This chain uses TRBV2 with TRBJ2-2; a possible D gene is TRBD2 (6 bases). Germline V gene sequence: CDR1 SNHLY, CDR2 FYNNEI. The germline V and J ends were trimmed by 7 bases and 5 bases, with 20 bases remaining between them. This CDR3 spans 16 amino acids. The CDR3 loop reads CASTLGGTTGTGELFF. The CDR3 nucleotides read TGTGCCAGCACCCTTGGGGGGACCACCGGGACCGGGGAGCTGTTTTTT.